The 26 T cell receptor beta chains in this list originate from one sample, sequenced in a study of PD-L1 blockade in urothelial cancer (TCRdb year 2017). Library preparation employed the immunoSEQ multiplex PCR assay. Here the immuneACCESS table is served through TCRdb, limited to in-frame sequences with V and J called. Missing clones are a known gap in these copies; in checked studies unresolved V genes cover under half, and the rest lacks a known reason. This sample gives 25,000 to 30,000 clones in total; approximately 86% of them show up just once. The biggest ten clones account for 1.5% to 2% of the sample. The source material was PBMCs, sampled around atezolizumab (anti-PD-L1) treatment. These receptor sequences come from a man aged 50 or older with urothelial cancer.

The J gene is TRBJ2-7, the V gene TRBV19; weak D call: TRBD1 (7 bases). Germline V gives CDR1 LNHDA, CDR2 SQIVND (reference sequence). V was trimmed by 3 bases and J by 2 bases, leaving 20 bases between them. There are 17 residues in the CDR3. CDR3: CASSIPPPQGGTYEQYF. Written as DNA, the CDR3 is TGTGCCAGTAGTATCCCCCCGCCCCAGGGGGGAACCTACGAGCAGTACTTC.

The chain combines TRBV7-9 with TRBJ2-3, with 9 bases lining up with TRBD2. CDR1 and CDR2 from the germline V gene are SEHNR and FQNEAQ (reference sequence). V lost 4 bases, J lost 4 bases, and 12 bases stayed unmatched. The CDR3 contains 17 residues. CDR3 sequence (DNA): TGTGCCAGCAGCTCCAACCTACAGCGGGAGGCTGCAGATACGCAGTATTTT. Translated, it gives CASSSNLQREAADTQYF.

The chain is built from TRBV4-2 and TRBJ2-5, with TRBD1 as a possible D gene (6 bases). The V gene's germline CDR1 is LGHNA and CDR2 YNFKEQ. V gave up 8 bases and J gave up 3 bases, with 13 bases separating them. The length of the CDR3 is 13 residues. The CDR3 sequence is CASADRFKETQYF. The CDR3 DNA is TGTGCCAGCGCAGACAGGTTTAAAGAGACCCAGTACTTC.

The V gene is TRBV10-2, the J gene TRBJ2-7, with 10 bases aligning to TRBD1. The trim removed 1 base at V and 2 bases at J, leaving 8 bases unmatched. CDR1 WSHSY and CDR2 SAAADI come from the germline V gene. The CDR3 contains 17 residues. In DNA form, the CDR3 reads TGCGCCAGCAGTGAGTGGGGGGTCGGGACAGGGGCCTACGAGCAGTACTTC. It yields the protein CASSEWGVGTGAYEQYF.

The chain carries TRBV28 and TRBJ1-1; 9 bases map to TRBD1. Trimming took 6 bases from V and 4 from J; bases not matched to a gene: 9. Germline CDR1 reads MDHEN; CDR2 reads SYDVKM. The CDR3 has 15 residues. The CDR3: CASRGPGQGGTEAFF. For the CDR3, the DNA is TGTGCCAGCAGGGGGCCGGGACAGGGTGGCACTGAAGCTTTCTTT.

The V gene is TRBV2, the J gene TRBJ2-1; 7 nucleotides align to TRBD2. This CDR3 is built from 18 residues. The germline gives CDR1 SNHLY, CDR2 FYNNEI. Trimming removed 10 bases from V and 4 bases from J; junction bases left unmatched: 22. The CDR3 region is CATRRGGLVGDGYNEQFF. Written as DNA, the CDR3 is TGTGCCACCCGGAGGGGCGGACTAGTAGGGGATGGTTACAATGAGCAGTTCTTC.

The CDR3 sequence is CASSPQGAGSNSNQPQHF. The CDR3 DNA follows: TGTGCCAGCAGCCCTCAGGGGGCCGGCAGTAATAGCAATCAGCCCCAGCATTTT. This chain joins TRBV5-5 and TRBJ1-5, with 8 bases fitting TRBD1. This CDR3 contains 18 residues. V shed 4 bases and J 0 bases; nucleotides not matched to a gene: 12. CDR1 and CDR2 from the germline V gene are SGHKS and YYEKEE (reference sequence).

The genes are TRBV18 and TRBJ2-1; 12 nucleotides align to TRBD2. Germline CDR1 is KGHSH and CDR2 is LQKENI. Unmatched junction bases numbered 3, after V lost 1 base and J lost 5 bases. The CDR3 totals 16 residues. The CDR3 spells CASSPRLAGADNEQFF. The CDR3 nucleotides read TGTGCCAGCTCACCACGACTAGCGGGGGCCGACAATGAGCAGTTCTTC.

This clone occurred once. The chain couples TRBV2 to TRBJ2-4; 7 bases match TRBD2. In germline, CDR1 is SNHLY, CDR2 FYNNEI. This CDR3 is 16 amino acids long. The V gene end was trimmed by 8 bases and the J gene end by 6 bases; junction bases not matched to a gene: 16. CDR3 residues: CASALQTGGKGNIQYF. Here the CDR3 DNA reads TGTGCCAGCGCTCTCCAAACGGGGGGAAAGGGAAACATTCAGTACTTC.

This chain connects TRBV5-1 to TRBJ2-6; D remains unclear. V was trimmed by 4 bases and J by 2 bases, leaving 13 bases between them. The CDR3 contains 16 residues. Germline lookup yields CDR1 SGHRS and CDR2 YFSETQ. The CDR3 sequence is CASSPPGLAGANVLTF. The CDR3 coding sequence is TGCGCCAGCAGCCCTCCGGGTCTGGCTGGGGCCAACGTCCTGACTTTC.

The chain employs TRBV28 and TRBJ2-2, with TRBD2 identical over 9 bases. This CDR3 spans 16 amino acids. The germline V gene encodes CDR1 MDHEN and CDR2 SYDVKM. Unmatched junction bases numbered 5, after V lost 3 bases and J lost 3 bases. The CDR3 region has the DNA TGTGCCAGCAGTTTCGGGATAGCGGGAGACACCGGGGAGCTGTTTTTT. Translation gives CASSFGIAGDTGELFF.

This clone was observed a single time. CDR3 sequence (DNA): TGTGCCAGCAGTAAACTCGTAATGCCGGGACAAGAGACCCAGTACTTC. This sequence encodes CASSKLVMPGQETQYF. This chain connects TRBV6-6 to TRBJ2-5; tentatively, D is TRBD2 (5 bases). From germline, CDR1 is MNHNY and CDR2 SVGAGI (reference sequence). V was cut by 5 bases and J by 2 bases, with 18 bases left in between. CDR3 length: 16 amino acids.

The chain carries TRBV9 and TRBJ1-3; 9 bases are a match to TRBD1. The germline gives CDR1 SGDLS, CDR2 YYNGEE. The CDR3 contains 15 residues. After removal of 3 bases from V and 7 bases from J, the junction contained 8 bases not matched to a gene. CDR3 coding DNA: TGTGCCAGCAGCGAGGGACAGGGTGGGAGTAACACCATATATTTT. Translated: CASSEGQGGSNTIYF.

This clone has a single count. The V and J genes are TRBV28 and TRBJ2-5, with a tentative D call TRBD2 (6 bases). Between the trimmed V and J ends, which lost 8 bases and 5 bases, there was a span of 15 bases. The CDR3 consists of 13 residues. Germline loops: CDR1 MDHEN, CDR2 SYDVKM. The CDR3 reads CASLTSGRETQYF. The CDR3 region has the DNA TGTGCCAGCTTGACTAGTGGTAGGGAGACCCAGTACTTC.

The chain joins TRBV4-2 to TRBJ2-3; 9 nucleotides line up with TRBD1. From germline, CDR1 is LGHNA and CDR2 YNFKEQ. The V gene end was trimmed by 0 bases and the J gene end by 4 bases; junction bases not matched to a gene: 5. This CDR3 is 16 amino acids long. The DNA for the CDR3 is TGTGCCAGCAGCCAAGAAAGGGGACAGGGTGCAGATACGCAGTATTTT. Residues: CASSQERGQGADTQYF.

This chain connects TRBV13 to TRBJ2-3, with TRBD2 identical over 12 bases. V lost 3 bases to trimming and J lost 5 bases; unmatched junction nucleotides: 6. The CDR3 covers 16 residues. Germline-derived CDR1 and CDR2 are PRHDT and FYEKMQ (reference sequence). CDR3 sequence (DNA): TGTGCCAGCAGCTTCCCTAGCGGGGGGGCCGTAGATACGCAGTATTTT. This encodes CASSFPSGGAVDTQYF.

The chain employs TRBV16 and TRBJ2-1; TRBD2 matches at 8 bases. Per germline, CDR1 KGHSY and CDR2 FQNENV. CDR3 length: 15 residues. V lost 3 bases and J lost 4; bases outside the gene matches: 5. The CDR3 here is CASSHPGGGYNEQFF. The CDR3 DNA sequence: TGTGCCAGCAGCCACCCCGGGGGGGGGTACAATGAGCAGTTCTTC.

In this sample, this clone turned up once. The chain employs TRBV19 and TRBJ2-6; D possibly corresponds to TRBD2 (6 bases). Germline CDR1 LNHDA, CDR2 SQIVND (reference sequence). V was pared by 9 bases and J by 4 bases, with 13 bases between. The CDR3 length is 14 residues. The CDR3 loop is CASKEGSGANVLTF. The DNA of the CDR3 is TGTGCCAGCAAGGAGGGGAGCGGGGCCAACGTCCTGACTTTC. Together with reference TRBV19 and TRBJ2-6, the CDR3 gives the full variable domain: DGGITQSPKYLFRKEGQNVTLSCEQNLNHDAMYWYRQDPGQGLRLIYYSQIVNDFQKGDIAEGYSVSREKKESFPLTVTSAQKNPTAFYLCASKEGSGANVLTFGAGSRLTVL.

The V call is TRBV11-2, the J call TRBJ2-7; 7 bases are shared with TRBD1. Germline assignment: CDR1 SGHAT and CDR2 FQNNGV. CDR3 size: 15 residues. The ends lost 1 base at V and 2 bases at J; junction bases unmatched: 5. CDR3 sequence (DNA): TGTGCCAGCAGCTTAGGTCCCGGGACAGCCTACGAGCAGTACTTC. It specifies CASSLGPGTAYEQYF.

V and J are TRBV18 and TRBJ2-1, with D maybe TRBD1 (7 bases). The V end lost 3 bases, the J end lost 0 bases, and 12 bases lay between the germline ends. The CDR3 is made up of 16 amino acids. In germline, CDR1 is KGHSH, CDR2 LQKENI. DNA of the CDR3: TGTGCCAGCTCACCTCCAGGGGGGAGCTCCTACAATGAGCAGTTCTTC. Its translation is CASSPPGGSSYNEQFF. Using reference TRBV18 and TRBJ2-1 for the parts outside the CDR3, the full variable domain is NAGVMQNPRHLVRRRGQEARLRCSPMKGHSHVYWYRQLPEEGLKFMVYLQKENIIDESGMPKERFSAEFPKEGPSILRIQQVVRGDSAAYFCASSPPGGSSYNEQFFGPGTRLTVL.

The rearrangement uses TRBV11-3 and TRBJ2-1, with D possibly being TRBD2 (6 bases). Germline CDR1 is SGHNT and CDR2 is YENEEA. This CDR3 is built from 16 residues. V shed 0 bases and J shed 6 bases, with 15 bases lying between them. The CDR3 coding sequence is TGTGCCAGCAGCTTAGATCTTAGCGGTGGGGTCAATGAGCAGTTCTTC. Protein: CASSLDLSGGVNEQFF.

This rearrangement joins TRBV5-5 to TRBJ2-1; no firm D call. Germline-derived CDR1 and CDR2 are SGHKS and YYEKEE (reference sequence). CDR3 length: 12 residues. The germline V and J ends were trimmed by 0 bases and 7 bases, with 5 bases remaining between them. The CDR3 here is CASSLARNEQFF. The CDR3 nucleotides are TGTGCCAGCAGCTTGGCTAGAAATGAGCAGTTCTTC. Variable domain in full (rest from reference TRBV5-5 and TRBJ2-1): DAGVTQSPTHLIKTRGQQVTLRCSPISGHKSVSWYQQVLGQGPQFIFQYYEKEERGRGNFPDRFSARQFPNYSSELNVNALLLGDSALYLCASSLARNEQFFGPGTRLTVL.

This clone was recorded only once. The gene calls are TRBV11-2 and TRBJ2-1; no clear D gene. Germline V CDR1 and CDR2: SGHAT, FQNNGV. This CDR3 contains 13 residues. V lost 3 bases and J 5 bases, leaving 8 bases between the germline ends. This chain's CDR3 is CASSFSLNNEQFF. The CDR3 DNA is TGTGCCAGCAGCTTCTCCCTTAACAATGAGCAGTTCTTC.

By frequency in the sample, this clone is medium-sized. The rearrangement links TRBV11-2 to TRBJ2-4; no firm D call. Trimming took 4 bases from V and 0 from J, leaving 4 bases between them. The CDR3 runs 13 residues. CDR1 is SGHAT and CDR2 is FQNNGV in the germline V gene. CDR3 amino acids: CASSSLAKNIQYF. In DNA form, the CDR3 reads TGTGCCAGCAGCTCACTAGCCAAAAACATTCAGTACTTC.

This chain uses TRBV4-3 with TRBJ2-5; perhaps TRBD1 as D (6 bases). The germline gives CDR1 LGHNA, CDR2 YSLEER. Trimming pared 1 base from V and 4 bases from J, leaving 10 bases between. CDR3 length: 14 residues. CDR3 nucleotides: TGCGCCAGCAGCCAAGGAGGGGGAGTAGAGACCCAGTACTTC. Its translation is CASSQGGGVETQYF.

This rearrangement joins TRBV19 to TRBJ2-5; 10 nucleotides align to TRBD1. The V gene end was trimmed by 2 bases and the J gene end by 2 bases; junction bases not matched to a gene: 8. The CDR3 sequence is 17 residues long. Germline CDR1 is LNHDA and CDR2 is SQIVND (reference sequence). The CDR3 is CASSINTGTGEQETQYF. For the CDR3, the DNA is TGTGCCAGTAGTATAAACACCGGGACAGGGGAGCAAGAGACCCAGTACTTC. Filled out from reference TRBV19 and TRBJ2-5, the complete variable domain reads DGGITQSPKYLFRKEGQNVTLSCEQNLNHDAMYWYRQDPGQGLRLIYYSQIVNDFQKGDIAEGYSVSREKKESFPLTVTSAQKNPTAFYLCASSINTGTGEQETQYFGPGTRLLVL.